This TCR beta chain stems from a study of human T cells and chemical hapten exposure. Germline V lookup: CDR1 SGHNT, CDR2 YENEEA. Deletions cut 4 bases from V and 7 bases from J, with 17 bases between. This CDR3 is 15 amino acids long. TCRdb recomputed calls from the RACE reads with MiXCR, one row per CDR3 protein. The sample lists 380,000 or so distinct CDR3 sequences, 4.5% to 7% seen once, with about 8.2% in the top ten. The time point denotes: pre-sensitization, week 0. Treatment defined: therapeutic diphenylcyclopropenone sensitization with weekly scalp DPC. Prior to application of each patch test, blood was drawn.

This receptor was identified in a woman younger than 30 with alopecia areata. Some clones in this sample may be carry-over from other donors' samples. The gene calls are TRBV11-3 and TRBJ2-1; D call uncertain. Sequencing was performed on whole blood, taken in connection with sensitization to the hapten diphenylcyclopropenone (DPC). The CDR3 loop reads CASSSPGPPRNEQFF. Written as DNA, the CDR3 is TGTGCCAGCAGCTCCCCCGGACCCCCCCGAAATGAGCAGTTCTTC.